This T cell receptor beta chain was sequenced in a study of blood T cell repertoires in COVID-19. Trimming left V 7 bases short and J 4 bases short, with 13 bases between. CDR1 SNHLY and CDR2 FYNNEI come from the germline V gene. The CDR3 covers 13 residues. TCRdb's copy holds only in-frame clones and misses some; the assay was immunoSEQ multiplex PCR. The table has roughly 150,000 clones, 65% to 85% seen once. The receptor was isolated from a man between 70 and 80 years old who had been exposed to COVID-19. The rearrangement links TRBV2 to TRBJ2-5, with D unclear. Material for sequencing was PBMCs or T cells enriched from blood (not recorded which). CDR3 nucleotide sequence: TGTGCCAGCAATATTGTAATGAGAGAGACCCAGTACTTC. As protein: CASNIVMRETQYF.